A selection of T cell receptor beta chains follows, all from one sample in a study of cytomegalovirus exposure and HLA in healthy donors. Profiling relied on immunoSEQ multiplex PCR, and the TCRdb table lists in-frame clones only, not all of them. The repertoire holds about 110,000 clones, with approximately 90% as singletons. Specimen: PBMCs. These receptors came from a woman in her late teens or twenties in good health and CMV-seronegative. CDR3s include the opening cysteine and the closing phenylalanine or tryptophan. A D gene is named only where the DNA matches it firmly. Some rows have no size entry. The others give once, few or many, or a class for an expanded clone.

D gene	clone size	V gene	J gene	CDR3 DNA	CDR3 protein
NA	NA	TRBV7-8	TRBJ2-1	TGTGCCAGCAGCCCGTCCGGGGGAGAGCAGTTCTTC	CASSPSGGEQFF
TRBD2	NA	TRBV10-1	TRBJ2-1	TGCGCCAGCAGTGGACTAGCGGGTGGGAATGAGCAGTTCTTC	CASSGLAGGNEQFF
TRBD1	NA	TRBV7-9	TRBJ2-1	TGTGCCAGCAGCAAAGACAGGGGACAATACAATGAGCAGTTCTTC	CASSKDRGQYNEQFF
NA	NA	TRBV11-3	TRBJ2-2	TGTGCCAGCAGCTTAGAGGCAGGGGCCACCGGGGAGCTGTTTTTT	CASSLEAGATGELFF
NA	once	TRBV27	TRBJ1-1	TGTGCCAGCAGGTTCACAGGGAACACTGAAGCTTTCTTT	CASRFTGNTEAFF
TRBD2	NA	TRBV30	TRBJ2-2	TGTGCCTGGAGTCGAAAGCTAGCGGGATCGAACACCGGGGAGCTGTTTTTT	CAWSRKLAGSNTGELFF
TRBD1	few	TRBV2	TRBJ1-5	TGTGCCAGCAGTGATCTGGCAGGGGGTCAGCCCCAGCATTTT	CASSDLAGGQPQHF
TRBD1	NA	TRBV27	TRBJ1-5	TGTGCCAGCAGTTTACGCCCGACAGGGGCTCGGCCCCAGCATTTT	CASSLRPTGARPQHF
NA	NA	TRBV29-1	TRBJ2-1	TGCAGCGTTGATGCAGGGTTGGGCGATGAGCAGTTCTTC	CSVDAGLGDEQFF
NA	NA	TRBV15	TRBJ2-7	TGTGCCACCAGCAGAGTGGGAAAGGGGTCATCCTACGAGCAGTACTTC	CATSRVGKGSSYEQYF
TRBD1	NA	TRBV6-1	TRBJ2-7	TGTGCCAGCAGTGAAGCGGCCGGGACAGAAGATACGGGGCAGTACTTC	CASSEAAGTEDTGQYF
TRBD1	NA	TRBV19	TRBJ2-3	TGTGCCAGTAGCGCCCCAACACCCGGGACAGGGGTGGCAGATACGCAGTATTTT	CASSAPTPGTGVADTQYF
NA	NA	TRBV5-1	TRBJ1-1	TGCGCCAGCAGCTTGCAGGGGATGAACACTGAAGCTTTCTTT	CASSLQGMNTEAFF
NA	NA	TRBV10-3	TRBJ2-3	TGTGCCATCAGTCTCCGGGAAAGCACAGATACGCAGTATTTT	CAISLRESTDTQYF
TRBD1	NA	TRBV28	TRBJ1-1	TGTGCCAGCACCCACTCTGGGACAGGGGGCGAAACTGAAGCTTTCTTT	CASTHSGTGGETEAFF
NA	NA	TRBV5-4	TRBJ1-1	TGTGCCAGCAGCAGAGGGACGGGGGATAACACTGAAGCTTTCTTT	CASSRGTGDNTEAFF
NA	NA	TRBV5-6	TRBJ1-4	TGTGCCAGCAGCCCGCCAGGGGACGTAAGAGAAAAACTGTTTTTT	CASSPPGDVREKLFF
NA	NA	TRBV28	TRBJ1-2	TGTGCCAGCAGCTCCTCCGCCGCGTACCACAACTATGGCTACACCTTC	CASSSSAAYHNYGYTF
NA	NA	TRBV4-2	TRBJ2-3	TGTGCCAGCAGCCAAGATGTAAGCGGAATCACAGATACGCAGTATTTT	CASSQDVSGITDTQYF
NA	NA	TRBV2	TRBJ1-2	TGTGCCTCACAACCGGGATTCTATGGCTACACCTTC	CASQPGFYGYTF
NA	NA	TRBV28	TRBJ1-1	TGTGCCAGCCACTACGTCGGGAAGGGCGCTGAAGCTTTCTTT	CASHYVGKGAEAFF
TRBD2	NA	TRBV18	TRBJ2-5	TGTGCCAGCTCACCTACGACCGCTTTGACTAGCGGGAGTCCGGAGACCCAGTACTTC	CASSPTTALTSGSPETQYF
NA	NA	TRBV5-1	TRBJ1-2	TGCGCCAGCAGCTTAGGCGACAGGAACTATGGCTACACCTTC	CASSLGDRNYGYTF
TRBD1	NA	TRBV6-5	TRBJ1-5	TGTGCCAGCAGTTACTCACGGACAGGGTTCGGTCAGCCCCAGCATTTT	CASSYSRTGFGQPQHF
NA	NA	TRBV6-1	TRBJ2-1	TGTGCCAGCATCCAAGGACAATACAATGAGCAGTTCTTC	CASIQGQYNEQFF
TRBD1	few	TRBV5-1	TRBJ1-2	TGCGCCAGCAGCCCACCCGGGACAGGCTATGGCTACACCTTC	CASSPPGTGYGYTF
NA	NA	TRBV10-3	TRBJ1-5	TGTGCCATCAGTGAACAGGGAAGCAATCAGCCCCAGCATTTT	CAISEQGSNQPQHF
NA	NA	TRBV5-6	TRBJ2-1	TGTGCCAGCAGCTTGGCCCGTGGAGAGGGGTTCTTC	CASSLARGEGFF
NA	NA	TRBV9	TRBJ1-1	TGTGCCAGCAGCTCTCAGTTCGATGAAGCTTTCTTT	CASSSQFDEAFF
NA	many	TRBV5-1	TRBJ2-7	TGCGCCAGCAGCTTGGCCCCAGGGGGGTTGGACCACGAGCAGTACTTC	CASSLAPGGLDHEQYF
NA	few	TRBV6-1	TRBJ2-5	TGTGCCAGCAGTGTGGGGAGAACGGAGACCCAGTACTTC	CASSVGRTETQYF
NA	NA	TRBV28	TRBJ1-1	TGTGCCAGCAGTTTTGGTGGCAGGGGAAATACTGAAGCTTTCTTT	CASSFGGRGNTEAFF
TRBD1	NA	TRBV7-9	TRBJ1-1	TGTGCCAGCAGCTTTAACAGGGGGCGGCGAGGGTACACTGAAGCTTTCTTT	CASSFNRGRRGYTEAFF
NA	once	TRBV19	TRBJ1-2	TGTGCCAGTCACCGGGGAGGGGTTGGCTACACCTTC	CASHRGGVGYTF
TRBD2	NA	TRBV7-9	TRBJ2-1	TGTGCCAGCAGCTTAGGAGGCGCGGGGGATGAGCAGTTCTTC	CASSLGGAGDEQFF
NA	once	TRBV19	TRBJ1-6	TGTGCCAGTAGTATAATGGCAGGAACCCAGTCACCCCTCCACTTT	CASSIMAGTQSPLHF
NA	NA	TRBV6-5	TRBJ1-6	TGTGCCAGCAGCCCCGGGTACTATAATTCACCCCTCCACTTT	CASSPGYYNSPLHF
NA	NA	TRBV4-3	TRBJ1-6	TGCGCCAGCAGCCTACGTCGCAGTTTGAATTCACCCCTCCACTTT	CASSLRRSLNSPLHF
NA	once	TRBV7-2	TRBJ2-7	TGTGCCAGCAGCTTAGCGGGAGGATTGTACGAGCAGTACTTC	CASSLAGGLYEQYF
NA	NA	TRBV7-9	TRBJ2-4	TGTGCCAGCAGCCACTTCCAGGGTGGCAAAAACATTCAGTACTTC	CASSHFQGGKNIQYF
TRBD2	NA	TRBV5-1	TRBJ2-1	TGCGCCAGCAGCTTGACTCTCTTAGCGGGATCCTTCGACAATGAGCAGTTCTTC	CASSLTLLAGSFDNEQFF
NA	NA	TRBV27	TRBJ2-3	TGTGCCAGCAGTTTACTAGCGTTCGTAGATACGCAGTATTTT	CASSLLAFVDTQYF
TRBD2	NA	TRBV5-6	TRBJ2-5	TGTGCCAGCGGGTACTTTAGCGGGAGAAGGTTGGCCCAGTACTTC	CASGYFSGRRLAQYF
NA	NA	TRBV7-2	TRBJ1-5	TGTGCCAGCAGCACCGGGACACATCAGCCCCAGCATTTT	CASSTGTHQPQHF
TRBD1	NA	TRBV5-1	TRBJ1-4	TGCGCCAGCAGCTCGGACAGGCCCCTGAAGTATGGTGAAAAACTGTTTTTT	CASSSDRPLKYGEKLFF